The 16 T cell receptor beta chains below come from one sample, sequenced in a study of blood T cell repertoires in COVID-19 (dated by TCRdb to the early 2020s). Receptor libraries were prepared by the immunoSEQ multiplex PCR assay. Sourced from immuneACCESS, this table was stored by TCRdb with only in-frame sequences that have V and J called. A share of the clones is absent; for the studies checked, an unresolved V gene accounts for under half, and the remainder has no known explanation. For this sample there are roughly 55,000 clones; over 70% appear just once. Of the sample, about 16% falls within the top ten clones. The sample taken for sequencing was peripheral blood. The receptors were gathered from a human donor with active or convalescent COVID-19. The donor label of this sample is uncertain.

This chain connects TRBV19 to TRBJ1-4, with TRBD1 matching 10 bases. V shed 5 bases and J 8 bases; nucleotides not matched to a gene: 8. Germline values: CDR1 LNHDA, CDR2 SQIVND (reference sequence). The CDR3 loop spans 15 amino acids. CDR3 amino acids: CASSSRQGAGEKLFF. CDR3 bases: TGTGCCAGTAGTTCCCGACAGGGGGCAGGCGAAAAACTGTTTTTT.

This clone has just one count. The rearrangement uses TRBV7-3 and TRBJ1-5, with D uncertain. CDR3 size: 15 residues. V was shortened by 5 bases and J by 0 bases, with 11 bases between the two germline ends. Germline values: CDR1 SGHTA, CDR2 FQGTGA. The CDR3 nucleotides read TGTGCCAGCAGCCTTTATGCGGATAGCAATCAGCCCCAGCATTTT. This sequence encodes CASSLYADSNQPQHF.

The chain joins TRBV11-2 to TRBJ2-3, with D maybe TRBD2 (5 bases). Germline CDR1 is SGHAT and CDR2 is FQNNGV. V gave up 1 base and J gave up 1 base, with 12 bases separating them. This CDR3 comprises 16 residues. The CDR3 nucleotides are TGTGCCAGCAGCTTAGGAGGGAACCGGGGCACAGATACGCAGTATTTT. Translating it yields CASSLGGNRGTDTQYF.

Only a few counts were recorded for this clone. The chain combines TRBV28 with TRBJ1-2, with D possibly matching TRBD1 (5 bases). From germline, CDR1 is MDHEN and CDR2 SYDVKM. The CDR3 runs 16 residues. V dropped 1 base and J dropped 0 bases, with 12 bases sitting between them. CDR3 sequence reads: CASSLFRAEANYGYTF. Written as DNA, the CDR3 is TGTGCCAGCAGTTTATTCAGGGCCGAAGCTAACTATGGCTACACCTTC.

There are a few counts of this clone. This sequence joins TRBV30 and TRBJ1-5; D is unclear. Germline CDR1 is GTSNPN and CDR2 is SVGIG (reference sequence). With 0 bases removed from V and 5 bases from J, the gap between germline ends came to 8 bases. This CDR3 is 13 amino acids long. Written as DNA, the CDR3 is TGTGCCTGGAGTGTAAACGGAGATCAGCCCCAGCATTTT. It is translated as CAWSVNGDQPQHF. The entire variable domain, with the rest obtained from reference TRBV30 and TRBJ1-5, is as follows: SQTIHQWPATLVQPVGSPLSLECTVEGTSNPNLYWYRQAAGRGLQLLFYSVGIGQISSEVPQNLSASRPQDRQFILSSKKLLLSDSGFYLCAWSVNGDQPQHFGDGTRLSIL.

The V gene is TRBV6-5, the J gene TRBJ2-7, with 9 bases matching TRBD1. Germline loops: CDR1 MNHEY, CDR2 SVGAGI. Unmatched junction bases numbered 2, after V lost 2 bases and J lost 0 bases. This CDR3 has 15 residues. The CDR3 sequence: CASSYIQGASYEQYF. CDR3 DNA sequence: TGTGCCAGCAGTTACATACAGGGGGCCTCCTACGAGCAGTACTTC.

This chain links TRBV14 with TRBJ2-7, with 7 bases identical to TRBD1. Germline V gene data show CDR1 as SGHDN and CDR2 as FVKESK. This CDR3 contains 17 residues. V shed 4 bases, J shed 0 bases, and the junction held 12 bases outside the gene matches. The CDR3 DNA reads TGTGCCAGCAGCCGACGGGACAGCGGATTTAGCTCCTACGAGCAGTACTTC. It yields the protein CASSRRDSGFSSYEQYF. Variable domain in full (rest from reference TRBV14 and TRBJ2-7): EAGVTQFPSHSVIEKGQTVTLRCDPISGHDNLYWYRRVMGKEIKFLLHFVKESKQDESGMPNNRFLAERTGGTYSTLKVQPAELEDSGVYFCASSRRDSGFSSYEQYFGPGTRLTVT.

The chain carries TRBV4-1 and TRBJ2-2, with 10 bases lining up with TRBD2. V lost 4 bases, J lost 11 bases, and 13 bases stayed unmatched. CDR3 size: 16 residues. Germline values: CDR1 MGHRA, CDR2 YSYEKL. DNA of the CDR3: TGCGCCAGCAGCCGAGGGACTAGCGTACCCTTTGGAGAGCTGTTTTTT. Amino acid sequence: CASSRGTSVPFGELFF.

The chain carries TRBV5-1 and TRBJ2-3, with 8 bases aligning to TRBD1. V lost 2 bases and J lost 4; bases outside the gene matches: 9. This CDR3 comprises 16 residues. CDR1 and CDR2 from the germline V gene are SGHRS and YFSETQ. The CDR3 loop reads CASSFFGQGSSDTQYF. For the CDR3, the DNA is TGCGCCAGCAGCTTCTTTGGACAGGGAAGTTCAGATACGCAGTATTTT.

The chain employs TRBV4-2 and TRBJ2-3; TRBD2 agrees at 15 bases. V was clipped by 3 bases and J by 4 bases; unmatched bases: 5. The CDR3 runs 17 residues. CDR1 LGHNA and CDR2 YNFKEQ come from the germline V gene. CDR3 loop: CASSQGLAGGRADTQYF. CDR3 nucleotides: TGTGCCAGCAGCCAGGGACTAGCGGGAGGCAGGGCAGATACGCAGTATTTT.

This chain uses TRBV3-1 (or the pseudogene TRBV3-2) with TRBJ2-7; 9 bases are shared with TRBD2. Germline CDR1 and CDR2: LGHDT and YNNKEL (reference sequence). Trimming at V came to 1 base and at J to 11 bases, leaving 6 bases not matched to a gene. The CDR3 is made up of 13 amino acids. The CDR3 sequence: CASSQGQEREEYF. In DNA, the CDR3 is TGTGCCAGCAGCCAAGGTCAGGAGCGGGAGGAGTACTTC.

This rearrangement joins TRBV5-1 to TRBJ2-7; 8 bases line up with TRBD1. The CDR3 covers 13 residues. The V segment lost 2 bases and the J segment 5 bases; nucleotides outside the gene matches: 3. Germline lookup yields CDR1 SGHRS and CDR2 YFSETQ. CDR3 in DNA: TGCGCCAGCAGCTTCGGGACAGGTAACGAGCAGTACTTC. This gives the protein CASSFGTGNEQYF. Supplemented by reference TRBV5-1 and TRBJ2-7, the full variable domain reads KAGVTQTPRYLIKTRGQQVTLSCSPISGHRSVSWYQQTPGQGLQFLFEYFSETQRNKGNFPGRFSGRQFSNSRSEMNVSTLELGDSALYLCASSFGTGNEQYFGPGTRLTVT.

The V gene is TRBV28, the J gene TRBJ1-6; 7 bases agree with TRBD1. Unmatched junction bases numbered 10, after V lost 4 bases and J lost 10 bases. CDR1 MDHEN and CDR2 SYDVKM come from the germline V gene. The CDR3 is 15 amino acids. As DNA, the CDR3 is TGTGCCAGCAGTTCCTCAACAGGGGAGAGGTCACCCCTCCACTTT. This gives the protein CASSSSTGERSPLHF.

V gene TRBV9 combines with J gene TRBJ2-3, with D tentatively TRBD2 (6 bases). Germline V CDR1 and CDR2: SGDLS, YYNGEE. Deletions cut 3 bases from V and 3 bases from J, with 17 bases between. CDR3 length: 16 residues. The CDR3 loop is CASSGGLQVRTDTQYF. The CDR3 nucleotides are TGTGCCAGCAGCGGGGGACTGCAGGTGCGAACAGATACGCAGTATTTT. Full variable domain (rest looked up from reference TRBV9 and TRBJ2-3): DSGVTQTPKHLITATGQRVTLRCSPRSGDLSVYWYQQSLDQGLQFLIQYYNGEERAKGNILERFSAQQFPDLHSELNLSSLELGDSALYFCASSGGLQVRTDTQYFGPGTRLTVL.

The V gene is TRBV9, the J gene TRBJ1-3, with 9 positions matching TRBD1. Germline V gives CDR1 SGDLS, CDR2 YYNGEE. V gave up 1 base and J gave up 3 bases; unmatched junction bases: 5. There are 16 residues in the CDR3. The CDR3, as DNA: TGTGCCAGCAGCGTACAACAGGGGGCATATGGAAACACCATATATTTT. This gives the protein CASSVQQGAYGNTIYF.

This chain joins TRBV4-1 and TRBJ2-3; no clear D gene. The CDR3 covers 13 residues. The germline V gene encodes CDR1 MGHRA and CDR2 YSYEKL. The ends were cut back, 1 base at V and 11 bases at J, with 13 bases in the middle. Written as DNA, the CDR3 is TGCGCCAGCAGCCAAGGGGTGGGCAGTCGGCAGTATTTT. Translated, it gives CASSQGVGSRQYF.